Detailed here is one T cell receptor (beta chain). Amplification targeted TCR beta CDR3 regions from RNA transcripts. The primer set for the first-round RT-PCR of the TCR CDR3 was HTBI. TCRdb ran MiXCR on the multiplex PCR reads and lists one entry per CDR3 protein. The sample has under 300,000 distinct CDR3 sequences, less than 30% seen once; the top ten hold around 30%. This record comes from a study of T cells in Graves' hyperthyroidism and ophthalmopathy. Aged 18 to 65, the patients had hyperthyroidism that was newly diagnosed and had lasted under 2 months. PBMCs were collected from an approximately 9 ml volume of fresh peripheral blood. CDR3 length: 15 residues. The germline V and J ends were trimmed by 3 bases and 0 bases, with 11 bases remaining between them.

The sequence was obtained from a middle-aged man with Graves' hyperthyroidism that later progressed to Graves' ophthalmopathy. The chain is built from TRBV12-3 or TRBV12-4 and TRBJ2-5; D is unclear. Sequencing was carried out using blood. The CDR3 loop is CASSFSVGHQETQYF. Here the CDR3 DNA reads TGTGCCAGCAGTTTTTCGGTAGGGCACCAAGAGACCCAGTACTTC.